A single sample is the source of the 27 T cell receptor beta chains below, sequenced in a study of radiation and T cells in renal cell carcinoma. Here immunoSEQ multiplex PCR was the method, and the copy in TCRdb shows in-frame clones only, minus some. The sample lists 130,000 or so clones; over 65% were seen once. Time point denoted: baseline pretreatment blood. Noted treatment: 15 Gy SBRT to primary tumor, nephrectomy 4 weeks later. The sample was blood, taken from a patient whose treatment included radiotherapy and nephrectomy. Receptors originate from a woman in her fifties or sixties with renal cell carcinoma.

The chain combines TRBV7-3 with TRBJ2-3; tentatively, D is TRBD2 (6 bases). Germline CDR1 and CDR2: SGHTA and FQGTGA. The CDR3 contains 15 residues. The V end was cut by 4 bases, the J end by 2 bases, with 13 bases between. This CDR3 is CASSWGDSNTDTQYF. Here the CDR3 DNA reads TGTGCCAGCAGCTGGGGGGACTCCAACACAGATACGCAGTATTTT.

This clone came up a few times. The rearrangement links TRBV7-9 to TRBJ2-7; TRBD1 agrees at 10 bases. The CDR3 runs 15 residues. From germline, CDR1 is SEHNR and CDR2 FQNEAQ (reference sequence). Losses at the gene ends were 3 bases for V and 2 bases for J; bases not matched to a gene: 4. In DNA form, the CDR3 reads TGTGCCAGCAGCTTTCCGGGACAGGGGACCTACGAGCAGTACTTC. The encoded protein is CASSFPGQGTYEQYF. Full variable domain (missing parts from reference TRBV7-9 and TRBJ2-7): DTGVSQNPRHKITKRGQNVTFRCDPISEHNRLYWYRQTLGQGPEFLTYFQNEAQLEKSRLLSDRFSAERPKGSFSTLEIQRTEQGDSAMYLCASSFPGQGTYEQYFGPGTRLTVT.

In its sample, this clone was seen a few times. The J gene is TRBJ2-1, the V gene TRBV9; 9 bases are shared with TRBD2. J lost 6 bases, V lost 4 bases, and 2 bases had no gene match. This CDR3 is 13 amino acids long. Germline lookup yields CDR1 SGDLS and CDR2 YYNGEE. DNA for the CDR3: TGTGCCAGCAGCCCGCGGGAGGGCAATGAGCAGTTCTTC. Protein: CASSPREGNEQFF.

This sequence joins TRBV5-6 and TRBJ2-7; possibly TRBD1 for D (5 bases). This CDR3 is built from 17 residues. Trimming removed 1 base from V and 2 bases from J, with 19 bases in between. Per the germline V gene, CDR1 is SGHDT and CDR2 is YYEEEE. CDR3 sequence: CASSLPLTGSKTYEQYF. The CDR3, as DNA: TGTGCCAGCAGCTTGCCCCTCACAGGCAGTAAAACCTACGAGCAGTACTTC.

This chain links TRBV6-1 with TRBJ1-4, with 7 nucleotides matching TRBD1. The CDR3 runs 15 residues. Looked up from germline, CDR1 is MNHNS and CDR2 is SASEGT. Losses at the gene ends were 2 bases for V and 7 bases for J; bases not matched to a gene: 7. CDR3 nucleotide sequence: TGTGCCAGCAGTGAAAGGAGGTGGGACAGTGAAAAACTGTTTTTT. Encoded protein: CASSERRWDSEKLFF.

The chain joins TRBV11-2 to TRBJ2-3, with D maybe TRBD2 (7 bases). CDR1 SGHAT and CDR2 FQNNGV come from the germline V gene. The CDR3 contains 16 residues. The ends were cut back, 5 bases at V and 4 bases at J, with 19 bases in the middle. CDR3: CASSLLRGPNPDTQYF. The CDR3 DNA is TGTGCCAGCAGCCTTTTGCGGGGGCCGAACCCAGATACGCAGTATTTT.

V usage is TRBV4-2 and J usage is TRBJ1-4; no firm D call. This CDR3 comprises 15 residues. Germline loops: CDR1 LGHNA, CDR2 YNFKEQ. V shed 0 bases and J shed 4 bases, with 9 bases lying between them. The CDR3 spells CASSQERRSNEKLFF. The CDR3 nucleotides are TGTGCCAGCAGCCAAGAAAGACGGAGTAATGAAAAACTGTTTTTT.

The chain combines TRBV6-6 with TRBJ1-2; TRBD1 matches at 7 bases. Germline V lookup: CDR1 MNHNY, CDR2 SVGAGI (reference sequence). Trimming cost V 0 bases and J 2 bases; bases outside gene matches: 3. The CDR3 is made up of 15 amino acids. This chain's CDR3 is CASSYSTTGNYGYTF. The CDR3 DNA is TGTGCCAGCAGTTACTCGACGACAGGGAACTATGGCTACACCTTC.

This clone was recorded a few times. CDR3 bases: TGTGCCACCAGCGGGCGTTGGGCCGCTGAAGCTTTCTTT. Its translation: CATSGRWAAEAFF. The chain is built from TRBV15 and TRBJ1-1; D not certain. The CDR3 is 13 residues long. Germline V gene data show CDR1 as LNHNV and CDR2 as YYDKDF (reference sequence). V lost 5 bases to trimming and J lost 6 bases, with 13 bases between them. The full variable domain, in which reference TRBV15 and TRBJ1-1 provide the parts outside the CDR3, is DAMVIQNPRYQVTQFGKPVTLSCSQTLNHNVMYWYQQKSSQAPKLLFHYYDKDFNNEADTPDNFQSRRPNTSFCFLDIRSPGLGDTAMYLCATSGRWAAEAFFGQGTRLTVV.

V usage is TRBV30 and J usage is TRBJ1-5; D perhaps matches TRBD1 (5 bases). The CDR3 spans 16 residues. The germline V gene has CDR1 GTSNPN and CDR2 SVGIG (reference sequence). V was pared by 0 bases and J by 6 bases, with 18 bases between. The CDR3 loop is CAWSVRAGKRGQPQHF. In DNA, the CDR3 is TGTGCCTGGAGTGTAAGGGCAGGGAAGAGAGGTCAGCCCCAGCATTTT.

CDR3 loop: CASSSLAGANTQYF. As DNA, the CDR3 is TGTGCCAGCAGCTCATTAGCGGGGGCTAATACGCAGTATTTT. This sequence joins TRBV7-2 and TRBJ2-3; 9 bases match TRBD2. V lost 4 bases and J lost 7; bases outside the gene matches: 6. The CDR3 covers 14 residues. Germline loops: CDR1 SGHTA, CDR2 FQGNSA.

J is TRBJ1-1 and V is TRBV27; D possibly corresponds to TRBD1 (6 bases). The CDR3 runs to 15 residues. Trimming shortened V by 0 bases and J by 6 bases, and 14 bases separated the two germline ends. CDR1 and CDR2 (germline): MNHEY, SMNVEV (reference sequence). In DNA form, the CDR3 reads TGTGCCAGCAGTTTATCGTTCAGGGGCGTAGCTGAAGCTTTCTTT. Its translation: CASSLSFRGVAEAFF.

The chain couples TRBV7-9 to TRBJ2-7; TRBD1 is a possible D gene (5 bases). The CDR3 consists of 13 residues. In germline, CDR1 is SEHNR, CDR2 FQNEAQ (reference sequence). With 5 bases removed from V and 2 bases from J, the gap between germline ends came to 10 bases. In DNA form, the CDR3 reads TGTGCCAGCAGCCGACAGTCAGCCTACGAGCAGTACTTC. This translates into CASSRQSAYEQYF.

The rearrangement joins TRBV5-1 to TRBJ2-3, with unresolved D. The V end lost 6 bases, the J end lost 0 bases, and 5 bases lay between the germline ends. The CDR3 has 12 amino acids. Germline assignment: CDR1 SGHRS and CDR2 YFSETQ. The CDR3 protein is CASTPSTDTQYF. Written as DNA, the CDR3 is TGCGCCAGCACCCCGAGCACAGATACGCAGTATTTT.

The chain uses TRBV10-3 and TRBJ1-1; maybe TRBD1 (6 bases). V dropped 5 bases and J dropped 1 base, with 17 bases sitting between them. The CDR3 runs to 16 residues. The germline V gene has CDR1 ENHRY and CDR2 SYGVKD. The CDR3 here is CAISWGLDSGNTEAFF. The CDR3 DNA is TGTGCCATCAGTTGGGGGTTGGACAGCGGGAACACTGAAGCTTTCTTT.

The V and J genes are TRBV6-7 and TRBJ2-7; D tentatively fits TRBD1 or TRBD2 (6 bases each). TRBV6-7 is treated as an ORF (open reading frame) with a function not yet certain. With 2 bases removed from V and 7 bases from J, the gap between germline ends came to 21 bases. The CDR3 has 16 amino acids. CDR3 amino acids: CASSYAPWGAPGEQYF. CDR3 bases: TGTGCCAGCAGTTACGCCCCGTGGGGGGCCCCCGGGGAGCAGTACTTC.

The chain couples TRBV6-6 to TRBJ2-1, with D perhaps TRBD1 (5 bases). CDR3 length equals 16 residues. CDR1 and CDR2 (germline): MNHNY, SVGAGI (reference sequence). V was trimmed by 0 bases and J by 8 bases, leaving 17 bases between them. CDR3 sequence: CASSYSRSGWGDEQFF. The CDR3, as DNA: TGTGCCAGCAGTTACTCGAGGTCCGGTTGGGGCGATGAGCAGTTCTTC.

This clone was counted only a few times. For the CDR3, the DNA is TGTGCCAGCAGCCCGACACTAGCAAGAATCTCCTACGAGCAGTACTTC. It codes for CASSPTLARISYEQYF. The chain recombines TRBV5-4 with TRBJ2-7, with a weak D call TRBD2 (6 bases). This CDR3 is 16 amino acids long. Germline V gene data show CDR1 as SGHNT and CDR2 as YYREEE (reference sequence). V was cut by 4 bases and J by 0 bases, with 17 bases left in between.

The chain joins TRBV10-2 to TRBJ1-3; D is uncertain. Germline V lookup: CDR1 WSHSY, CDR2 SAAADI. The V end lost 6 bases, the J end lost 4 bases, and 10 bases lay between the germline ends. This CDR3 has 13 residues. In nucleotides, the CDR3 is TGCGCCAGCAGCAGCGGGAGCGGAAACACCATATATTTT. Translation: CASSSGSGNTIYF.

This chain links TRBV7-2 with TRBJ2-3; 11 positions agree with TRBD2. Germline V gene data show CDR1 as SGHTA and CDR2 as FQGNSA. There are 15 residues in the CDR3. With 5 bases clipped from V and 6 bases from J, the junction kept 7 bases outside the gene matches. The DNA of the CDR3 is TGTGCCAGCAGCCCGCAGACTAGCGGGGCGGATACGCAGTATTTT. Protein product: CASSPQTSGADTQYF.

The chain recombines TRBV6-6 with TRBJ2-7; the match to TRBD1 covers 9 bases. CDR1 is MNHNY and CDR2 is SVGAGI in the germline V gene (reference sequence). The CDR3 consists of 15 residues. V was pared by 0 bases and J by 5 bases, with 5 bases of the junction left unmatched. For the CDR3, the DNA is TGTGCCAGCAGTTACTCGAAGGACAGGGGCGACGAGCAGTACTTC. Its protein product is CASSYSKDRGDEQYF.

Only one count was recorded for this clone. One junction end disagrees with the germline gene, perhaps due to a read error. DNA for the CDR3: TGTGCCAGCAGCCAACTAGCGGGGGACCCTCCACACTTC. Encoded protein: CASSQLAGDPPHF. This chain connects TRBV9 to TRBJ2-7, with TRBD2 identical over 11 bases. The V gene's germline CDR1 is SGDLS and CDR2 YYNGEE. This CDR3 comprises 13 residues.

The CDR3 here is CASSQGLGNYGYTF. CDR3 coding DNA: TGCGCCAGCAGCCAAGGTTTAGGAAACTATGGCTACACCTTC. The chain recombines TRBV4-3 with TRBJ1-2; no clear D. CDR1 and CDR2 (germline): LGHNA, YSLEER. Trimming pared 1 base from V and 2 bases from J, leaving 8 bases between. CDR3 size: 14 residues.

V and J are TRBV7-9 and TRBJ1-1, with TRBD1 matching over 7 bases. This CDR3 spans 15 amino acids. V was pared by 0 bases and J by 1 base, with 2 bases of the junction left unmatched. Germline V gene sequence: CDR1 SEHNR, CDR2 FQNEAQ (reference sequence). The CDR3 bases are TGTGCCAGCAGCTTAGCAGGGGGCCGGAACACTGAAGCTTTCTTT. Protein product: CASSLAGGRNTEAFF.

The chain recombines TRBV28 with TRBJ1-1, with 11 nucleotides matching TRBD1. The V segment lost 5 bases and the J segment 3 bases; nucleotides outside the gene matches: 5. The CDR3 is 15 amino acids. Germline lookup yields CDR1 MDHEN and CDR2 SYDVKM. CDR3 sequence: CASSGQGAEDTEAFF. Here the CDR3 DNA reads TGTGCCAGCAGTGGACAGGGGGCGGAGGACACTGAAGCTTTCTTT.

The chain links TRBV25-1 to TRBJ2-7; 7 bases agree with TRBD1. Trimming cost V 4 bases and J 0 bases; bases outside gene matches: 6. Germline CDR1 is MGHDK and CDR2 is SYGVNS. The CDR3 covers 15 residues. This CDR3 is CASSGGQLSSYEQYF. The CDR3 DNA is TGTGCCAGCAGTGGGGGACAGCTGAGCTCCTACGAGCAGTACTTC.

The chain employs TRBV4-3 and TRBJ1-4; TRBD1 aligns across 8 bases. CDR3 size: 18 residues. Germline CDR1 reads LGHNA; CDR2 reads YSLEER. Germline trimming cut 4 bases from V and 8 bases from J; bases unmatched to any gene: 18. This CDR3 is CASSRSRQGAGMGEKLFF. The CDR3 DNA reads as TGCGCCAGCAGCCGCTCTAGGCAGGGGGCTGGAATGGGCGAAAAACTGTTTTTT.